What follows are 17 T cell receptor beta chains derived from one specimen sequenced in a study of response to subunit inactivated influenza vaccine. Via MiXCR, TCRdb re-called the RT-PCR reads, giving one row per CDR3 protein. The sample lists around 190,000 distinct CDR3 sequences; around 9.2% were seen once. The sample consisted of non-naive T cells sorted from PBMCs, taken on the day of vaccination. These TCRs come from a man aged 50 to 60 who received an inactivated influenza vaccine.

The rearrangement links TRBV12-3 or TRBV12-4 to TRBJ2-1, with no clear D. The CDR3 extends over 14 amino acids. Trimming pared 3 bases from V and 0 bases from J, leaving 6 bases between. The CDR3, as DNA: TGTGCCAGCAGTTTCGGCGACTCCTACAATGAGCAGTTCTTC. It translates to CASSFGDSYNEQFF.

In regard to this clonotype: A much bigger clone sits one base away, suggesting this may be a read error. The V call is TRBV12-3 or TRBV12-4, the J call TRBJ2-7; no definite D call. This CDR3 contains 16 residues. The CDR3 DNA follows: TGTGCCAGCAGTCCCTCTTTCCCAGTCCAATCCTACGAGCACTACTTC. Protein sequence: CASSPSFPVQSYEHYF.

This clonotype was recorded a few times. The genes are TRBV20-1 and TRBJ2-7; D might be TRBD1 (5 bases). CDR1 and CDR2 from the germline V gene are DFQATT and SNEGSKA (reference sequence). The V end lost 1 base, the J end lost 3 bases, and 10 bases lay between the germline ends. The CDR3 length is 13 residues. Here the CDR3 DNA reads TGCAGTGCTAGAGGGGGCTGGAGCTACGAGCAGTACTTC. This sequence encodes CSARGGWSYEQYF.

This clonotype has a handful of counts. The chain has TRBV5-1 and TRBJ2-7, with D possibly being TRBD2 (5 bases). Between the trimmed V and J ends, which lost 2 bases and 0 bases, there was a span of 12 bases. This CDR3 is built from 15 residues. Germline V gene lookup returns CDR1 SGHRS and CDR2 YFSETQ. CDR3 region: CASSLSGISSYEQYF. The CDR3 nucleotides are TGCGCCAGCAGCTTATCGGGGATAAGCTCCTACGAGCAGTACTTC.

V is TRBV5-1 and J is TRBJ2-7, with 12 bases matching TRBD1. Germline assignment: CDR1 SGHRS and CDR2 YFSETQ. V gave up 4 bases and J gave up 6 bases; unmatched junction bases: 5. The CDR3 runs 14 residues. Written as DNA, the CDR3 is TGCGCCAGCAGCACCGGGACAGGGGGCGCCGAGCAGTACTTC. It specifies CASSTGTGGAEQYF.

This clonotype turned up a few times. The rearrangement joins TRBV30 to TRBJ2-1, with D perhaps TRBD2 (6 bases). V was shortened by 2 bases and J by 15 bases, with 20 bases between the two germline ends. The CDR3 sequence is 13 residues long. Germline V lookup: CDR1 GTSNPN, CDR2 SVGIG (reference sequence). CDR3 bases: TGTGCCTGGAGTCTGGATCGGGCCAACGGGGGGTTCTTC. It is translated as CAWSLDRANGGFF.

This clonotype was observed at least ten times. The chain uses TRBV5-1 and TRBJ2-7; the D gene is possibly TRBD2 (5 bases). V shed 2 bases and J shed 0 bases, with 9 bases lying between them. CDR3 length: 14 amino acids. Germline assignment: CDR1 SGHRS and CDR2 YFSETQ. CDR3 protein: CASSFGVSSYEQYF. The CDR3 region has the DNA TGCGCCAGCAGCTTCGGGGTGAGCTCCTACGAGCAGTACTTC.

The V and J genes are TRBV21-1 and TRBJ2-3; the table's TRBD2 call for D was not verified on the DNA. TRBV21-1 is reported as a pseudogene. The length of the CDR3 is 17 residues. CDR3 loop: CDLGGGLQAVSTDTQYF. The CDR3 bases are TGTGATCTTGGGGGGGGCCTCCAGGCTGTGAGCACAGATACGCAGTATTTT.

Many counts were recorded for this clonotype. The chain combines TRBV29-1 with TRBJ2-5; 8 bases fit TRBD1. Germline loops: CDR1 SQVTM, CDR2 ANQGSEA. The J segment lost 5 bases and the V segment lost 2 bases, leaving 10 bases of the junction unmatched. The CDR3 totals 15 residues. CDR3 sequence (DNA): TGCAGCGTTGAATTCAGAGGACAGGGAGTTGAGACCCAGTACTTC. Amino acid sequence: CSVEFRGQGVETQYF. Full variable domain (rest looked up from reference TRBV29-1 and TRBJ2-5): SAVISQKPSRDICQRGTSLTIQCQVDSQVTMMFWYRQQPGQSLTLIATANQGSEATYESGFVIDKFPISRPNLTFSTLTVSNMSPEDSSIYLCSVEFRGQGVETQYFGPGTRLLVL.

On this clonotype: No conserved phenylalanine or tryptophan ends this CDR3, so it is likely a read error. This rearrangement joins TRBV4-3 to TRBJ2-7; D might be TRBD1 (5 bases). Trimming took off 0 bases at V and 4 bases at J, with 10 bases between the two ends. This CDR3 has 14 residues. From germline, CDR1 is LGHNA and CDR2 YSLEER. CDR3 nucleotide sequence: TGCGCCAGCAGCCAAGAACGGACAAAGTACGAGCAGTACTTA. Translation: CASSQERTKYEQYL.

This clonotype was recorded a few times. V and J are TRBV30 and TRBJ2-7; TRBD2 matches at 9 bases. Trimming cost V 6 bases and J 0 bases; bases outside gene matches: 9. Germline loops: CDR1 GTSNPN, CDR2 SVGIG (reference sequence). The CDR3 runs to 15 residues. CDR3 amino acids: CACCGGGGNSYEQYF. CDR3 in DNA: TGTGCCTGTTGCGGGGGGGGCGGAAACTCCTACGAGCAGTACTTC.

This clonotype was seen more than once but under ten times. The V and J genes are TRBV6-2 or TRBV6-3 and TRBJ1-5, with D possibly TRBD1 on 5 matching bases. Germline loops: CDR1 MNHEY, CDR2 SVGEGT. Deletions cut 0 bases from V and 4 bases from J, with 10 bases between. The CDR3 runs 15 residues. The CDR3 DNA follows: TGTGCCAGCAGTTACTCCGACAGCCAAAATCAGCCCCAGCATTTT. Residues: CASSYSDSQNQPQHF.

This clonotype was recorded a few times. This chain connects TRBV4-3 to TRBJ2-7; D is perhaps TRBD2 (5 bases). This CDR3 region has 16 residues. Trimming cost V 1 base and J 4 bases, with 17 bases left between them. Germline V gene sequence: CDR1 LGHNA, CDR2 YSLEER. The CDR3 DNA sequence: TGCGCCAGCAGCCAAGGACCTCCCGCGGGTACGTACGAGCAGTACTTC. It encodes CASSQGPPAGTYEQYF.

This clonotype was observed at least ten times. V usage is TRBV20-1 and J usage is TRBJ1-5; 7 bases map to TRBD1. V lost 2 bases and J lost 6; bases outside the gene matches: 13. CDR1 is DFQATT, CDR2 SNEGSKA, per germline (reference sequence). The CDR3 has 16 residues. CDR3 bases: TGCAGTGCTAGAACTACACCCGACAGGGACCCTCAGCCCCAGCATTTT. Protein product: CSARTTPDRDPQPQHF.

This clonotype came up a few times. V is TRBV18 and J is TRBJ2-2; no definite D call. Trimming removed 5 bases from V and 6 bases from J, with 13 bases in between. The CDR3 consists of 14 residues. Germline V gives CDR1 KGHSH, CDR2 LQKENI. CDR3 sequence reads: CASSARVDAGELFF. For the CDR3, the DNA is TGTGCCAGCTCAGCCCGGGTTGACGCCGGGGAGCTGTTTTTT. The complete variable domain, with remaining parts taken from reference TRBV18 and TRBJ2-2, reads NAGVMQNPRHLVRRRGQEARLRCSPMKGHSHVYWYRQLPEEGLKFMVYLQKENIIDESGMPKERFSAEFPKEGPSILRIQQVVRGDSAAYFCASSARVDAGELFFGEGSRLTVL.

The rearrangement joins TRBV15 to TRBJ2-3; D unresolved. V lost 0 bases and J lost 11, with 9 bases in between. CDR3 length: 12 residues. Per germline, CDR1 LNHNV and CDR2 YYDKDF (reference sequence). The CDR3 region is CATSRERRQQYF. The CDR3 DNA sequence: TGTGCCACCAGCAGAGAGCGGAGACAGCAGTATTTT.

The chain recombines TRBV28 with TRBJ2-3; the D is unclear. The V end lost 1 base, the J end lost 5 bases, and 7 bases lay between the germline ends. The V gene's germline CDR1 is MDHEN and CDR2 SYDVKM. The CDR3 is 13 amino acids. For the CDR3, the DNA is TGTGCCAGCAGTTTATTCCCAGGAGATACGCAGTATTTT. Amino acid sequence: CASSLFPGDTQYF.